The next 24 T cell receptor beta chains were all read from a single sample in a study of cytomegalovirus exposure and HLA in healthy donors. The PCR made use of 60 Vbeta and 13 Jbeta primers. Sequencing used immunoSEQ multiplex PCR; TCRdb keeps in-frame clones, though not all of them. The sample consists of roughly 130,000 clones, roughly 79% of them appearing once. Sequenced input: PBMCs. The receptor set was obtained from a woman aged 45-59 years in good health and CMV-seronegative.

The V call is TRBV28, the J call TRBJ1-3, with no clear D. Between the trimmed V and J ends, which lost 5 bases and 0 bases, there was a span of 11 bases. The CDR3 length is 15 residues. Per the germline V gene, CDR1 is MDHEN and CDR2 is SYDVKM. The CDR3 coding sequence is TGTGCCAGCAGTCCCACAGTGCCCTCTGGAAACACCATATATTTT. This translates into CASSPTVPSGNTIYF.

The chain combines TRBV13 with TRBJ1-2; the D is unclear. Germline CDR1 and CDR2: PRHDT and FYEKMQ (reference sequence). The length of the CDR3 is 13 residues. V lost 2 bases and J lost 2, with 6 bases in between. The CDR3 nucleotides are TGTGCCAGCAGCTTAAATCAAAACTATGGCTACACCTTC. Amino acid sequence: CASSLNQNYGYTF.

This clone was recorded a few times. The J gene is TRBJ1-5, the V gene TRBV19, with 8 bases identical to TRBD1. There are 16 residues in the CDR3. V trimming: 0 bases; J trimming: 2 bases; junction bases outside the gene matches: 3. The V gene's germline CDR1 is LNHDA and CDR2 SQIVND (reference sequence). The CDR3: CASSIDGTGGNQPQHF. In nucleotides, the CDR3 is TGTGCCAGTAGTATAGATGGGACAGGTGGCAATCAGCCCCAGCATTTT.

The genes are TRBV5-4 and TRBJ2-4; TRBD2 might be the D (6 bases). The CDR3 is 15 amino acids. CDR1 and CDR2 (germline): SGHNT, YYREEE (reference sequence). Trimming removed 4 bases from V and 0 bases from J, with 11 bases in between. The CDR3 nucleotides are TGTGCCAGCAGCCTTAGCGGCTTAGCCAAAAACATTCAGTACTTC. Translation gives CASSLSGLAKNIQYF.

This sequence joins TRBV5-6 and TRBJ2-1, with D tentatively TRBD1 (5 bases). This CDR3 contains 14 residues. The V and J ends lost 1 base and 4 bases respectively, with 9 bases between them. The germline gives CDR1 SGHDT, CDR2 YYEEEE. In DNA, the CDR3 is TGTGCCAGCAGCTTGCGGAACAGGTACAATGAGCAGTTCTTC. As protein: CASSLRNRYNEQFF. Full variable domain (missing parts from reference TRBV5-6 and TRBJ2-1): DAGVTQSPTHLIKTRGQQVTLRCSPKSGHDTVSWYQQALGQGPQFIFQYYEEEERQRGNFPDRFSGHQFPNYSSELNVNALLLGDSALYLCASSLRNRYNEQFFGPGTRLTVL.

In this sample, this clone turned up a few times. The chain uses TRBV14 and TRBJ2-6; D remains ambiguous. Trimming took off 4 bases at V and 4 bases at J, with 8 bases between the two ends. The CDR3 has 14 residues. Germline V gene data show CDR1 as SGHDN and CDR2 as FVKESK. The CDR3 sequence: CASSLNLGANVLTF. The CDR3 coding sequence is TGTGCCAGCAGCCTAAACTTGGGGGCCAACGTCCTGACTTTC.

The chain is built from TRBV2 and TRBJ2-1; no definite D call. This CDR3 has 14 residues. Trimming removed 4 bases at V and 15 bases at J, with 22 bases between. Per the germline V gene, CDR1 is SNHLY and CDR2 is FYNNEI. The CDR3 is CASSAPDSPNRLFF. In DNA form, the CDR3 reads TGTGCCAGCAGTGCCCCCGACTCCCCCAATAGGCTGTTCTTC.

The chain recombines TRBV30 with TRBJ1-1; possible D gene TRBD1, 5 bases. Trimming left V 2 bases short and J 4 bases short, with 26 bases between. This CDR3 has 18 residues. Germline V gene data show CDR1 as GTSNPN and CDR2 as SVGIG (reference sequence). This CDR3 is CAWSTPGAWGQLGTEAFF. CDR3 coding DNA: TGTGCCTGGAGTACCCCGGGCGCTTGGGGCCAGCTTGGCACTGAAGCTTTCTTT.

The table lists this clone with a count of one. The chain uses TRBV11-3 and TRBJ2-1, with 9 bases fitting TRBD2. After removal of 5 bases from V and 9 bases from J, the junction contained 5 bases not matched to a gene. From germline, CDR1 is SGHNT and CDR2 YENEEA. The CDR3 extends over 13 amino acids. The CDR3 protein is CASSKGGRAEQFF. The CDR3 bases are TGTGCCAGCAGCAAGGGCGGGAGGGCTGAGCAGTTCTTC.

This chain links TRBV2 with TRBJ2-1, with 7 bases aligning to TRBD2. There are 14 residues in the CDR3. The V gene's germline CDR1 is SNHLY and CDR2 FYNNEI. With 6 bases clipped from V and 1 base from J, the junction kept 3 bases outside the gene matches. CDR3 sequence: CASRLAVSYNEQFF. As DNA, the CDR3 is TGTGCCAGCAGGCTAGCGGTGTCCTACAATGAGCAGTTCTTC.

The V and J genes are TRBV19 and TRBJ2-1; TRBD2 matches at 8 bases. Germline loops: CDR1 LNHDA, CDR2 SQIVND (reference sequence). This CDR3 is built from 14 residues. Trimming cost V 3 bases and J 6 bases; bases outside gene matches: 4. The CDR3 DNA sequence: TGTGCCAGTAGTATGGGACTAGACTCCAATGAGCAGTTCTTC. Translating gives CASSMGLDSNEQFF. Full variable domain (outside the CDR3, taken from reference TRBV19 and TRBJ2-1): DGGITQSPKYLFRKEGQNVTLSCEQNLNHDAMYWYRQDPGQGLRLIYYSQIVNDFQKGDIAEGYSVSREKKESFPLTVTSAQKNPTAFYLCASSMGLDSNEQFFGPGTRLTVL.

The chain employs TRBV27 and TRBJ1-1, with TRBD1 identical over 10 bases. Germline assignment: CDR1 MNHEY and CDR2 SMNVEV (reference sequence). J lost 1 base, V lost 5 bases, and 10 bases had no gene match. The CDR3 totals 17 residues. DNA for the CDR3: TGTGCCAGCAGTCTGGGGACAGGGGTTCTACCGAACACTGAAGCTTTCTTT. Amino acids: CASSLGTGVLPNTEAFF.

This chain links TRBV4-3 with TRBJ2-5; D remains ambiguous. This CDR3 has 15 residues. Germline V CDR1 and CDR2: LGHNA, YSLEER. V was cut by 0 bases and J by 5 bases, with 13 bases left in between. CDR3 coding DNA: TGCGCCAGCAGCCAAGATGTAATACGGCGGGAGACCCAGTACTTC. It translates to CASSQDVIRRETQYF.

This chain links TRBV28 with TRBJ2-1, with TRBD2 matching 7 bases. Germline assignment: CDR1 MDHEN and CDR2 SYDVKM. Unmatched junction bases numbered 11, after V lost 8 bases and J lost 7 bases. This CDR3 is 14 amino acids long. The CDR3 nucleotides are TGTGCCAGCTACCCCCGCGGGAGAGCGAATGAGCAGTTCTTC. The encoded protein is CASYPRGRANEQFF.

This rearrangement joins TRBV19 to TRBJ2-4; the match to TRBD2 covers 8 bases. V was pared by 5 bases and J by 0 bases, with 12 bases of the junction left unmatched. Per the germline V gene, CDR1 is LNHDA and CDR2 is SQIVND (reference sequence). This CDR3 has 18 residues. The CDR3 DNA sequence: TGTGCCAGTAGTGGAACAGGGAGCGGGAGCTTAGCCAAAAACATTCAGTACTTC. It codes for CASSGTGSGSLAKNIQYF.

J is TRBJ1-2 and V is TRBV12-5, with D tentatively TRBD1 (5 bases). V lost 3 bases, J lost 5 bases, and 13 bases lay in between. The CDR3 consists of 14 residues. The germline CDR1 and CDR2 sequences are LGHNT and FRNRAP. In nucleotides, the CDR3 is TGTGCTAGTGGTTTCCTCCAGGGATCATATGGCTACACCTTC. Translating it yields CASGFLQGSYGYTF.

Concerning this clone itself: Germline is not matched at one junction end, which may reflect a read error. In DNA, the CDR3 is TGTGCTAGCAGCTTAAGTGGGACAGGGGTCTCCTACGAGCAGTACTTC. This codes for CASSLSGTGVSYEQYF. J is TRBJ2-7 and V is TRBV7-7; 10 bases fit TRBD1. Germline V gene lookup returns CDR1 SSHAT and CDR2 FNYEAQ (reference sequence). The CDR3 is 16 residues long.

The chain links TRBV5-1 to TRBJ2-2; 9 bases map to TRBD2. Germline loops: CDR1 SGHRS, CDR2 YFSETQ. After removal of 4 bases from V and 6 bases from J, the junction contained 4 bases not matched to a gene. This CDR3 has 14 residues. The CDR3: CASSPGTSPGELFF. The CDR3 nucleotides read TGCGCCAGCAGCCCCGGGACTAGCCCCGGGGAGCTGTTTTTT.

The chain links TRBV7-8 to TRBJ2-5; 10 nucleotides match TRBD1. Trimming at V came to 7 bases and at J to 1 base, leaving 9 bases not matched to a gene. The CDR3 runs to 16 residues. The V gene's germline CDR1 is SGHVS and CDR2 FQNEAQ. The CDR3 is CASKPTGGGIQETQYF. The DNA of the CDR3 is TGTGCCAGCAAGCCGACAGGGGGCGGAATCCAAGAGACCCAGTACTTC.

CDR3 in DNA: TGCGCCAGCAGCCAATCAGCGGGAGGGCCTTCCTACGAGCAGTACTTC. It codes for CASSQSAGGPSYEQYF. The V gene is TRBV4-3, the J gene TRBJ2-7; 10 bases are shared with TRBD2. The CDR3 consists of 16 residues. From germline, CDR1 is LGHNA and CDR2 YSLEER. V was clipped by 2 bases and J by 1 base; unmatched bases: 5.

V usage is TRBV19 and J usage is TRBJ2-1; 8 bases match TRBD2. Looked up from germline, CDR1 is LNHDA and CDR2 is SQIVND (reference sequence). The CDR3 runs to 18 residues. Trimming at V came to 3 bases and at J to 8 bases, leaving 18 bases not matched to a gene. CDR3 DNA: TGTGCCAGTAGTATCGGCGGTCCAGCGGGAGCGGAGTTCGATGAGCAGTTCTTC. It translates to CASSIGGPAGAEFDEQFF.

This clone was seen a single time. The chain couples TRBV27 to TRBJ2-5; D is perhaps TRBD1 (5 bases). The CDR3 has 14 residues. V lost 2 bases, J lost 5 bases, and 12 bases lay in between. From germline, CDR1 is MNHEY and CDR2 SMNVEV (reference sequence). CDR3 nucleotides: TGTGCCAGCAGTTTACAGGGAAGACGGGAGACCCAGTACTTC. Its protein is CASSLQGRRETQYF.

This clone was counted once. The rearrangement links TRBV7-9 to TRBJ2-2, with D tentatively TRBD1 (6 bases). Trimming pared 4 bases from V and 1 base from J, leaving 16 bases between. CDR1 and CDR2 (germline): SEHNR, FQNEAQ (reference sequence). CDR3 length: 17 amino acids. This chain's CDR3 is CASSYPSDRLNTGELFF. In nucleotides, the CDR3 is TGTGCCAGCAGCTATCCGTCGGACAGACTGAACACCGGGGAGCTGTTTTTT.

This clone has a handful of counts. This CDR3 is CASSQIGEREQYV. The CDR3, as DNA: TGTGCCAGCAGCCAAATTGGAGAGCGCGAGCAGTACGTC. This sequence joins TRBV14 and TRBJ2-7; no reliable D call. Germline-derived CDR1 and CDR2 are SGHDN and FVKESK. Trimming shortened V by 2 bases and J by 6 bases, and 11 bases separated the two germline ends. This CDR3 region has 13 residues.